One sample yielded the 2 T cell receptor beta chains listed below, sequenced in a study of OX40 agonist ivuxolimab in advanced cancers. Measured with immunoSEQ multiplex PCR; TCRdb has only the in-frame clones, and not every one. Of 74,000 or so clones listed, around 86% are singletons. Sequencing used CD4+ or CD8+ T cells sorted from blood, obtained in a trial of the OX40 agonist ivuxolimab. These TCRs come from an adult with an advanced solid tumor such as melanoma, head and neck, liver or kidney cancer.

The chain recombines TRBV5-1 with TRBJ2-7; the D is unclear. The CDR3 is 14 amino acids. Germline assignment: CDR1 SGHRS and CDR2 YFSETQ. V gave up 0 bases and J gave up 2 bases, with 9 bases separating them. In DNA, the CDR3 is TGCGCCAGCAGCTTGGCCTCCGTTACCTACGAGCAGTACTTC. Its protein is CASSLASVTYEQYF.

This clone was observed a few times. The chain recombines TRBV18 with TRBJ1-6; perhaps TRBD1 as D (6 bases). With 6 bases removed from V and 10 bases from J, the gap between germline ends came to 19 bases. The CDR3 totals 15 residues. Per germline, CDR1 KGHSH and CDR2 LQKENI. CDR3 protein: CASSEATGSYSPLHF. CDR3 sequence (DNA): TGTGCCAGCTCCGAAGCGACAGGCTCGTACTCACCCCTCCACTTT.